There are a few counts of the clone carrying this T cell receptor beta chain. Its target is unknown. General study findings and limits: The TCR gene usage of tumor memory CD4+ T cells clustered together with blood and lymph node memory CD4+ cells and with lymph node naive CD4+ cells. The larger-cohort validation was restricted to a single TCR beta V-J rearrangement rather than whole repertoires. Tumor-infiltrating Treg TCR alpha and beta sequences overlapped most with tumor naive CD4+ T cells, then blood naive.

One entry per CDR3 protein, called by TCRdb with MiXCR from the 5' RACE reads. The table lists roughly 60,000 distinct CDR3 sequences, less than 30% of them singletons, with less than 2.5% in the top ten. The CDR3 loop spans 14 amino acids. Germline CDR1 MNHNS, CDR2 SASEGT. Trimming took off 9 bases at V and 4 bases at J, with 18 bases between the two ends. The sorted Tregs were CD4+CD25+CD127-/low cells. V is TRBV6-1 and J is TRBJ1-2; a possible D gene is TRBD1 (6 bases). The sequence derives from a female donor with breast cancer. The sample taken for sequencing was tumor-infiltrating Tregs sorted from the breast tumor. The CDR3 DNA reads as TGTGCCAGTAGGCCCTCGGGGGGCCTCTATGGCTACACCTTC. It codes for CASRPSGGLYGYTF.